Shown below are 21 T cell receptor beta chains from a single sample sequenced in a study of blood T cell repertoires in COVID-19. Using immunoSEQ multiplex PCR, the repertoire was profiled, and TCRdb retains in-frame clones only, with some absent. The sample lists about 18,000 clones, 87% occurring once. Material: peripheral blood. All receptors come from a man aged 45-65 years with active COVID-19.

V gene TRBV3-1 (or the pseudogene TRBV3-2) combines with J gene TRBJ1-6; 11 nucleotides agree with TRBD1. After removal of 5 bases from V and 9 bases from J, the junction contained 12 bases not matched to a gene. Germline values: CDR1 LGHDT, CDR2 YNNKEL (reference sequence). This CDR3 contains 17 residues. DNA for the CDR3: TGTGCCAGCAGCTACTTGCAACCGGGACAGGGGGTTTCACCCCTCCACTTT. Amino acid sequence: CASSYLQPGQGVSPLHF.

In DNA form, the CDR3 reads TGTGCCAGCAGTGAAAGACAGGGGGCTAACGATCAGCCCCAGCATTTT. Its protein is CASSERQGANDQPQHF. This chain uses TRBV11-2 with TRBJ1-5, with 10 bases fitting TRBD1. The CDR3 consists of 16 residues. Germline-derived CDR1 and CDR2 are SGHAT and FQNNGV. The V gene end was trimmed by 6 bases and the J gene end by 5 bases; junction bases not matched to a gene: 10.

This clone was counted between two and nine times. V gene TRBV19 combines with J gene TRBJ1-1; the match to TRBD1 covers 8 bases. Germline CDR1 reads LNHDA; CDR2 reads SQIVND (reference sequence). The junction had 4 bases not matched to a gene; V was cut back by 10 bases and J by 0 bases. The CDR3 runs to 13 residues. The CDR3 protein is CATGGPMNTEAFF. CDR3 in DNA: TGTGCCACAGGGGGCCCCATGAACACTGAAGCTTTCTTT.

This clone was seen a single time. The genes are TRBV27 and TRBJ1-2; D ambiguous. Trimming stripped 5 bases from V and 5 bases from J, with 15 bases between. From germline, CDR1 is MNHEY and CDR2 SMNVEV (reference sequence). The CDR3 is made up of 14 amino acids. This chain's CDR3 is CASSPERRSYGYTF. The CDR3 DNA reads TGTGCCAGCAGTCCCGAACGTCGGAGTTATGGCTACACCTTC.

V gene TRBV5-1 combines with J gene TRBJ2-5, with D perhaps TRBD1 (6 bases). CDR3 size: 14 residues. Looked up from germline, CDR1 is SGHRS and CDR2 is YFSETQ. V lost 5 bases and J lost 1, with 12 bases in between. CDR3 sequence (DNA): TGCGCCAGCAGTATCGGGACACTCCAAGAGACCCAGTACTTC. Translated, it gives CASSIGTLQETQYF. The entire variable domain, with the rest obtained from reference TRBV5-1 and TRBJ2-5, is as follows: KAGVTQTPRYLIKTRGQQVTLSCSPISGHRSVSWYQQTPGQGLQFLFEYFSETQRNKGNFPGRFSGRQFSNSRSEMNVSTLELGDSALYLCASSIGTLQETQYFGPGTRLLVL.

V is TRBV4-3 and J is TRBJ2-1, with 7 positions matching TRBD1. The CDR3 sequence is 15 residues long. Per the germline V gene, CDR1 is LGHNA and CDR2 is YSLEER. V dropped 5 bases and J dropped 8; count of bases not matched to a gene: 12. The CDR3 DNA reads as TGCGCCAGCAGCAGCCGGGACAGCCGTTATGATGAGCAGTTCTTC. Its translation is CASSSRDSRYDEQFF.

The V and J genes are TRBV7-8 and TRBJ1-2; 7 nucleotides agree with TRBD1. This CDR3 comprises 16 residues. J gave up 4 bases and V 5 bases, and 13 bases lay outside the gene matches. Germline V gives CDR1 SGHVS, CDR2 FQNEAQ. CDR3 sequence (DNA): TGTGCCAGCAGCGCAATATTAAAGACAGGGATCTATGGCTACACCTTC. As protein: CASSAILKTGIYGYTF.

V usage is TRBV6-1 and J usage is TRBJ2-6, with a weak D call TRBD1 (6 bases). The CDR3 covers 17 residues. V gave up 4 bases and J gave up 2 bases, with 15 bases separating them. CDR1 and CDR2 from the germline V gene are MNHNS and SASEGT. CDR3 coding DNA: TGTGCCAGCAGTGGTACCGGGACACCAACTGGGGCCAACGTCCTGACTTTC. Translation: CASSGTGTPTGANVLTF.

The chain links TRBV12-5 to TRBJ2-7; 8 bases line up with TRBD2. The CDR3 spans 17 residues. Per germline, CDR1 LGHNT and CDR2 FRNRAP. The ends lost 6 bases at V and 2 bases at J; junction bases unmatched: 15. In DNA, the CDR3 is TGTGCTAGTGGCCAGGGAGGAAGCGGGAGTCCGGCCTACGAGCAGTACTTC. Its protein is CASGQGGSGSPAYEQYF. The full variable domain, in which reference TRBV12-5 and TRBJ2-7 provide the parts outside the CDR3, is DARVTQTPRHKVTEMGQEVTMRCQPILGHNTVFWYRQTMMQGLELLAYFRNRAPLDDSGMPKDRFSAEMPDATLATLKIQPSEPRDSAVYFCASGQGGSGSPAYEQYFGPGTRLTVT.

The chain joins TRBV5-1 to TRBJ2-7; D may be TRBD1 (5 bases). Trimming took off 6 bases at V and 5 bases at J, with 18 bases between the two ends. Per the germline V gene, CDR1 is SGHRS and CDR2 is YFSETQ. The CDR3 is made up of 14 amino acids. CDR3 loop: CASKGNAGNHEQYF. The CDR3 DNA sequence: TGCGCCAGCAAGGGTAACGCAGGGAACCACGAGCAGTACTTC.

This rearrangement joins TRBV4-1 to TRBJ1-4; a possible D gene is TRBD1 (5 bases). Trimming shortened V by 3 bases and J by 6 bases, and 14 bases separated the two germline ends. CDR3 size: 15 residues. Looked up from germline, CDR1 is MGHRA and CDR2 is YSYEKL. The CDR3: CASSHGWVGDEKLFF. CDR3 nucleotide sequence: TGCGCCAGCAGCCACGGATGGGTAGGGGATGAAAAACTGTTTTTT.

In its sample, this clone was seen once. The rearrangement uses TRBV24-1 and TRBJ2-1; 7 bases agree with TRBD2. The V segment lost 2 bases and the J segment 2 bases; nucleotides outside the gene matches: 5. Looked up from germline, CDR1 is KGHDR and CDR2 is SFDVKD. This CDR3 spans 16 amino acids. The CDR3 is CATSDSRRGAYNEQFF. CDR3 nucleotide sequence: TGTGCCACCAGTGATTCTCGACGGGGGGCCTACAATGAGCAGTTCTTC.

The CDR3 coding sequence is TGTGCCAGCAGCCAACCGGGTTTGAGCGGGAGGAACAATGAGCAGTTCTTC. Its translation: CASSQPGLSGRNNEQFF. This chain links TRBV3-1 (or the pseudogene TRBV3-2) with TRBJ2-1; TRBD2 matches 9 bases. Germline trimming cut 2 bases from V and 5 bases from J; bases unmatched to any gene: 10. The germline gives CDR1 LGHDT, CDR2 YNNKEL (reference sequence). The CDR3 is made up of 17 amino acids.

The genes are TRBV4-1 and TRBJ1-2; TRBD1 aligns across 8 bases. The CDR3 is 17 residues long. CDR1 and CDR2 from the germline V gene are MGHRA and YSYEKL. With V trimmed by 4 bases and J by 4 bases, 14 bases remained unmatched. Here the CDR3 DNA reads TGCGCCAGCAGCCGGGAAGTCGATCCAGGGGGCGTCTATGGCTACACCTTC. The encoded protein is CASSREVDPGGVYGYTF.

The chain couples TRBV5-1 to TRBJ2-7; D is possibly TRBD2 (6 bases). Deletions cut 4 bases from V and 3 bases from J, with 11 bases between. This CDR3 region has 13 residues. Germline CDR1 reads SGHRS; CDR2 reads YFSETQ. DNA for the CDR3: TGCGCCAGCAGCGTCGGGACTTTCTACGAGCAGTACTTC. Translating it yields CASSVGTFYEQYF.

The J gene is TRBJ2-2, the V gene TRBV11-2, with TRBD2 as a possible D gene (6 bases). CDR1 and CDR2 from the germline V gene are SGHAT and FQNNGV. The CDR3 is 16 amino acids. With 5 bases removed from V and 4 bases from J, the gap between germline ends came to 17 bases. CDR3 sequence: CASSHRKGTRTGELFF. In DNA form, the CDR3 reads TGTGCCAGCAGCCATAGGAAAGGGACTCGCACCGGGGAGCTGTTTTTT.

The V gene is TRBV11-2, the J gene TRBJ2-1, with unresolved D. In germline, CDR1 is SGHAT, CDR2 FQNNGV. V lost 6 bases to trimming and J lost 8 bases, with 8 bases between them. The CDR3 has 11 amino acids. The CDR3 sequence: CASSQYDEQFF. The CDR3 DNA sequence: TGTGCCAGCAGTCAGTACGATGAGCAGTTCTTC.

The CDR3 nucleotides read TGTGCCAGCAGTTACTATAACGGGGATACGCAGTATTTT. Translation: CASSYYNGDTQYF. The V and J genes are TRBV6-2 or TRBV6-3 and TRBJ2-3, with D unclear. V lost 1 base to trimming and J lost 6 bases, with 8 bases between them. There are 13 residues in the CDR3. The germline V gene encodes CDR1 MNHEY and CDR2 SVGEGT.

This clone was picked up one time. The CDR3 nucleotides read TGTGCCAGTAGTACGCTAGGGACAGCTAGCAATCAGCCCCAGCATTTT. Its protein product is CASSTLGTASNQPQHF. The chain recombines TRBV19 with TRBJ1-5; 7 nucleotides align to TRBD1. Germline V gives CDR1 LNHDA, CDR2 SQIVND (reference sequence). The J segment lost 0 bases and the V segment lost 4 bases, leaving 6 bases of the junction unmatched. The CDR3 length is 16 residues.

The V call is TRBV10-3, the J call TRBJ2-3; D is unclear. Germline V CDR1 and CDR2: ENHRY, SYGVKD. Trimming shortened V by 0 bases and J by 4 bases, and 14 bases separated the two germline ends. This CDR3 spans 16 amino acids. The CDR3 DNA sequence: TGTGCCATCAGTGAGTCGGTAACCACTCCCCCAGATACGCAGTATTTT. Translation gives CAISESVTTPPDTQYF.

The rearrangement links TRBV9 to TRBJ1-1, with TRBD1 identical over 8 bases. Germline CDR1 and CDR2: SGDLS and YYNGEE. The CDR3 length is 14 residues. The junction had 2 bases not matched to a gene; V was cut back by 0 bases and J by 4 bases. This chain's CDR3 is CASSVAQGATEAFF. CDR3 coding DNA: TGTGCCAGCAGCGTAGCCCAGGGGGCCACTGAAGCTTTCTTT.